A selection of T cell receptor beta chains follows, all from one sample in a study of early T cells in non-severe SARS-CoV-2 infection. In TCRdb, the 5' RACE reads were re-called with MiXCR into one record per CDR3 protein. The sample yields approximately 46,000 distinct CDR3 sequences, roughly 6% seen once. The material sequenced was whole blood. Receptors originate from an adult who was a healthcare worker with PCR-confirmed SARS-CoV-2 infection or an uninfected control (not recorded which). Each CDR3 is given with its conserved first and last residue. The D gene is left open where the match is weak. The size of a clone is reported for some rows only, either as once, few or many, or as a class for expanded clones.

>TRBD1|TRBJ2-7|TRBV28|many
CASSPAGQGADEQYF
TGTGCCAGCAGTCCCGCTGGGCAGGGGGCTGACGAGCAGTACTTC
>.|TRBJ2-1|TRBV28|.
CASSLSVQGGKNEQFF
TGTGCCAGCAGTTTATCCGTGCAGGGCGGAAAGAATGAGCAGTTCTTC
>.|TRBJ1-5|TRBV9|many
CASSVGGPNQPQHF
TGTGCCAGCAGCGTAGGGGGGCCCAATCAGCCCCAGCATTTT
>.|TRBJ2-3|TRBV3-1|many
CASSQIGGVRDTQYF
TGTGCCAGCAGCCAAATCGGGGGAGTCAGAGATACGCAGTATTTT
>TRBD2|TRBJ2-1|TRBV4-2|many
CASSQARLAGGGEQFF
TGTGCCAGCAGCCAAGCCCGCCTAGCGGGGGGTGGTGAGCAGTTCTTC
>TRBD1|TRBJ1-1|TRBV6-1|few
CASSVTGLSEAFF
TGTGCCAGCAGTGTGACAGGGTTATCTGAAGCTTTCTTT
>TRBD1|TRBJ1-5|TRBV6-5|many
CASRSGTGIFSNQPQHF
TGTGCCAGCAGGTCCGGGACAGGGATCTTTAGCAATCAGCCCCAGCATTTT
>.|TRBJ1-1|TRBV20-1|.
CSASRGGNTEAFF
TGCAGTGCTAGTCGCGGAGGGAACACTGAAGCTTTCTTT
>.|TRBJ2-2|TRBV6-2/TRBV6-3|many
CASIRGSLTGELFF
TGTGCCAGCATTCGGGGCAGCCTCACCGGGGAGCTGTTTTTT
>.|TRBJ2-5|TRBV7-2|.
CASSFSVRVQETQYF
TGTGCCAGCAGCTTTAGTGTAAGGGTCCAAGAGACCCAGTACTTC
>.|TRBJ2-2|TRBV19|many
CASTERTGELFF
TGTGCCAGTACGGAAAGGACCGGGGAGCTGTTTTTT
>.|TRBJ2-2|TRBV4-1|few
CASSPLGAPGELFF
TGCGCCAGCAGCCCTCTAGGGGCGCCCGGGGAGCTGTTTTTT
>.|TRBJ2-2|TRBV20-1|many
CSAQMAYGNTGELFF
TGCAGTGCTCAAATGGCTTATGGGAACACCGGGGAGCTGTTTTTT
>TRBD2|TRBJ2-2|TRBV27|.
CASSLKASGDSRDDTGELFF
TGTGCCAGCAGTTTAAAGGCTAGCGGGGACAGCCGGGACGACACCGGGGAGCTGTTTTTT
>.|TRBJ2-7|TRBV10-2|many
CASSPVGAPYEQYF
TGCGCCAGCAGCCCGGTTGGAGCCCCCTACGAGCAGTACTTC
>.|TRBJ2-4|TRBV28|many
CASKPETGRVFENIQYF
TGTGCCAGCAAACCGGAAACAGGGCGCGTCTTCGAAAACATTCAGTACTTC
>.|TRBJ2-1|TRBV9|many
CASSPSGMAAYNEQFF
TGTGCCAGCAGCCCCTCTGGTATGGCGGCATACAATGAGCAGTTCTTC
>.|TRBJ2-2|TRBV6-4|many
CASSDGSQAGELFF
TGTGCCAGCAGTGACGGGTCTCAGGCCGGGGAGCTGTTTTTT
>TRBD2|TRBJ2-2|TRBV20-1|few
CSAPGSGATGELFF
TGCAGTGCTCCGGGTAGCGGGGCTACCGGGGAGCTGTTTTTT
>.|TRBJ1-1|TRBV20-1|many
CSARDQRKNTEAFF
TGCAGTGCTAGAGATCAACGGAAGAACACTGAAGCTTTCTTT
>.|TRBJ2-2|TRBV6-5|.
CASSRMGNTGELFF
TGTGCCAGCAGCCGTATGGGTAACACCGGGGAGCTGTTTTTT
>.|TRBJ2-1|TRBV7-9|many
CASSLGGVNNEQFF
TGTGCCAGCAGCCTAGGGGGGGTGAACAATGAGCAGTTCTTC
>TRBD2|TRBJ2-5|TRBV11-2|few
CASSYPTGGGRQETQYF
TGTGCCAGCAGCTACCCCACCGGGGGGGGTCGGCAAGAGACCCAGTACTTC
>TRBD1|TRBJ1-5|TRBV12-3/TRBV12-4|many
CASTSGGHNQPQHF
TGTGCCAGCACCTCAGGGGGCCACAATCAGCCCCAGCATTTT
>.|TRBJ1-1|TRBV5-4|many
CASSLGLGSNTEAFF
TGTGCCAGCAGCTTGGGGTTAGGATCGAACACTGAAGCTTTCTTT
>.|TRBJ1-5|TRBV19|.
CASSTGVGGNQPQHF
TGTGCCAGTAGTACGGGCGTCGGGGGGAATCAGCCCCAGCATTTT
>.|TRBJ2-7|TRBV7-9|many
CASSLALGHEQYF
TGTGCCAGCAGCTTAGCGCTAGGCCACGAGCAGTACTTC
>.|TRBJ2-6|TRBV6-6|.
CASSYSGTGANVLTF
TGTGCCAGCAGTTACTCGGGGACTGGGGCCAACGTCCTGACTTTC
>.|TRBJ1-6|TRBV4-1|many
CASSQVRGPTLPSWNSPLHF
TGCGCCAGCAGCCAAGTAAGGGGACCCACTCTACCCTCCTGGAATTCACCCCTCCACTTT
>TRBD2|TRBJ2-5|TRBV7-2|few
CASSSWTSGGRETQYF
TGTGCCAGCAGCTCCTGGACTAGCGGGGGTCGGGAGACCCAGTACTTC
>.|TRBJ2-2|TRBV28|.
CASSWRNTGELFF
TGTGCCAGCAGTTGGCGGAACACCGGGGAGCTGTTTTTT
>.|TRBJ2-5|TRBV3-1|.
CASSHAGIQETQYF
TGTGCCAGCAGCCACGCCGGGATCCAAGAGACCCAGTACTTC
>.|TRBJ1-5|TRBV20-1|.
CSAGEAGPINQPQHF
TGCAGTGCTGGAGAGGCGGGACCGATCAATCAGCCCCAGCATTTT
>.|TRBJ2-7|TRBV7-2|many
CASSLLDIPPYEQYF
TGTGCCAGCAGCTTACTCGACATCCCTCCCTACGAGCAGTACTTC
>.|TRBJ2-7|TRBV27|many
CASSLSRGPYEQYF
TGTGCCAGCAGTTTATCGCGGGGACCCTACGAGCAGTACTTC
>.|TRBJ2-2|TRBV2|.
CASSVGNTGELFF
TGTGCCAGCAGTGTAGGGAACACCGGGGAGCTGTTTTTT
>.|TRBJ2-1|TRBV20-1|few
CSARDMRHEQFF
TGCAGTGCTAGAGATATGAGGCATGAGCAGTTCTTC
>.|TRBJ2-1|TRBV18|.
CASSPRDTSYNEQFF
TGTGCCAGCTCACCGAGGGACACTTCCTACAATGAGCAGTTCTTC
>TRBD2|TRBJ2-3|TRBV9|once
CASSSSLAGGTDTQYF
TGTGCCAGCAGCTCAAGTCTAGCGGGGGGCACAGATACGCAGTATTTT
>.|TRBJ2-3|TRBV27|.
CASSLLRTDTQYF
TGTGCCAGCAGTTTATTGCGCACAGATACGCAGTATTTT
>.|TRBJ1-4|TRBV19|many
CASSMGHKDEKLFF
TGTGCCAGTAGTATGGGCCATAAGGACGAAAAACTGTTTTTT